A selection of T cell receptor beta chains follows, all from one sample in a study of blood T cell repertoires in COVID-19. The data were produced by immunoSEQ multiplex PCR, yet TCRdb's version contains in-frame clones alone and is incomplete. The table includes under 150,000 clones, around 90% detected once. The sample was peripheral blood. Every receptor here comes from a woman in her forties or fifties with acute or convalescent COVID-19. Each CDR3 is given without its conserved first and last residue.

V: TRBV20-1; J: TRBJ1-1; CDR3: SASRFQRRGWDTEAF
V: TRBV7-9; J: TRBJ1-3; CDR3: ASSLAGSSGNTIY
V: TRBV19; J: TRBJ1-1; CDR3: ASSTLIEAF
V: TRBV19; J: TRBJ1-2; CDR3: ASSSRFTDYGYT
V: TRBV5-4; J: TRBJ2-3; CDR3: ASSLLLAGGKVYTQY
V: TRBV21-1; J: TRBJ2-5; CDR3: ASSPRQGQY
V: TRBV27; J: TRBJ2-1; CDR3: ASSPSLLAGDEQF
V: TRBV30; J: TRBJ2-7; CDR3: AWSLDIYEQY
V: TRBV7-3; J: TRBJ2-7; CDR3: ASSQLGDGAQQY
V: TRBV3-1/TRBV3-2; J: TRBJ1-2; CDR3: ASQSGTGDPMGGYT
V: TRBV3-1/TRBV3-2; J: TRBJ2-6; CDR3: ASSLGNSGANVLT
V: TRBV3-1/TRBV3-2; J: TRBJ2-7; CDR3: ASSLLTRGLHEQY
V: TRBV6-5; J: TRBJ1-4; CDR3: ASTGTASTNEKLF
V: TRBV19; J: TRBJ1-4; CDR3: ASSTTVASEKLF
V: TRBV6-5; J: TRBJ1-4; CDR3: ASRAGNEKLF
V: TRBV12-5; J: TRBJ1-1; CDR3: ASGTGGQGHTEAF
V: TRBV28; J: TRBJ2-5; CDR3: ASSFRGGQETQY
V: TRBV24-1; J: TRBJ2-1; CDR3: ATSDSGAPTYNEQF
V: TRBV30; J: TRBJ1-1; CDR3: ARTGVNTEAF
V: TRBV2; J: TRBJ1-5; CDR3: ASSLESDSNQPQH
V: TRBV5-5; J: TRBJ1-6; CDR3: ASSLEVGSSYNSPLH
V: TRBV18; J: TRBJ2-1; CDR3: ASSPGTSGYNEQF
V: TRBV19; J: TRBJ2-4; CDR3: ASSIGQDIQY